The next 27 T cell receptor beta chains were all read from a single sample in a study of T cell repertoires in cytomegalovirus infection. MiXCR was run by TCRdb on the reads, yielding one entry per CDR3 protein. The data show hundreds of thousands of distinct CDR3 sequences, with approximately 24% seen just once and around 7.6% held by the top ten. Material: CD8+ T cells from PBMCs. These receptors all stem from a human donor in good health (CMV status not recorded). Some clones in this sample may be carry-over from other donors' samples.

V usage is TRBV4-1 and J usage is TRBJ1-1; 9 bases fit TRBD1. The germline V gene has CDR1 MGHRA and CDR2 YSYEKL. V lost 4 bases to trimming and J lost 3 bases; unmatched junction nucleotides: 6. The length of the CDR3 is 15 residues. CDR3 bases: TGCGCCAGCAGCCCATCACAGGGGGCGGACACTGAAGCTTTCTTT. Residues: CASSPSQGADTEAFF.

This sequence joins TRBV19 and TRBJ2-2, with a possible D match to TRBD2 (6 bases). The V end was cut by 8 bases, the J end by 6 bases, with 10 bases between. Germline lookup yields CDR1 LNHDA and CDR2 SQIVND (reference sequence). The CDR3 has 12 amino acids. The CDR3 nucleotides read TGTGCCAGTGGTTGGGAGGCCGGGGAGCTGTTTTTT. Translating gives CASGWEAGELFF.

J is TRBJ2-1 and V is TRBV9; 8 bases agree with TRBD2. V was pared by 2 bases and J by 7 bases, with 8 bases of the junction left unmatched. Germline V gives CDR1 SGDLS, CDR2 YYNGEE. The CDR3 spans 15 residues. CDR3 residues: CASSVGTSGGNEQFF. The DNA of the CDR3 is TGTGCCAGCAGCGTCGGGACTAGTGGGGGGAATGAGCAGTTCTTC.

This clonotype was detected only a few times. The chain has TRBV13 and TRBJ2-3; TRBD2 matches 9 bases. The trim removed 5 bases at V and 3 bases at J, leaving 12 bases unmatched. Looked up from germline, CDR1 is PRHDT and CDR2 is FYEKMQ (reference sequence). This CDR3 spans 17 amino acids. The CDR3 reads CASSPDYRAGGTDTQYF. In nucleotides, the CDR3 is TGTGCCAGCAGCCCCGATTACCGAGCGGGAGGAACAGATACGCAGTATTTT.

The sample holds one count of this clonotype. CDR3 DNA sequence: TGTGCCAGCAGCTTGACGGGGAGGACAGCTTACGAGCAGTACGTC. Protein product: CASSLTGRTAYEQYV. The chain links TRBV11-2 to TRBJ2-7; D is perhaps TRBD1 or TRBD2 (6 bases each). Trimming removed 3 bases at V and 4 bases at J, with 16 bases between. This CDR3 is 15 amino acids long. Per the germline V gene, CDR1 is SGHAT and CDR2 is FQNNGV.

The CDR3 spells CAVQGRGNTEAFF. The DNA of the CDR3 is TGTGCCGTCCAGGGCAGAGGGAACACTGAAGCTTTCTTT. This chain links TRBV12-3 or TRBV12-4 with TRBJ1-1; D is perhaps TRBD1 (5 bases). This CDR3 region has 13 residues. V dropped 11 bases and J dropped 1 base, with 14 bases sitting between them.

This clonotype was recorded many times. The chain recombines TRBV7-8 with TRBJ2-7; TRBD1 aligns across 7 bases. The germline V gene encodes CDR1 SGHVS and CDR2 FQNEAQ. The CDR3 is 13 residues long. V shed 4 bases, J shed 4 bases, and the junction held 4 bases outside the gene matches. CDR3 nucleotides: TGTGCCAGCAGCTCAGACAGGGTTTACGAGCAGTACTTC. Amino acid sequence: CASSSDRVYEQYF.

The sample holds many counts of this clonotype. The CDR3 nucleotides read TGTGCCAGCAGCTTTGGACTAGCGTTGGATGAAGATACGCAGTATTTT. This translates into CASSFGLALDEDTQYF. The chain uses TRBV7-2 and TRBJ2-3; 9 bases match TRBD2. The germline CDR1 and CDR2 sequences are SGHTA and FQGNSA. The CDR3 is 16 amino acids. J was trimmed by 5 bases and V by 3 bases; bases with no gene match: 9.

V and J are TRBV12-3 or TRBV12-4 and TRBJ1-1; TRBD1 aligns across 8 bases. CDR3 length: 12 residues. With 6 bases clipped from V and 5 bases from J, the junction kept 2 bases outside the gene matches. CDR3 amino acids: CASRDRDTEAFF. CDR3 nucleotide sequence: TGTGCCAGCAGGGACAGGGATACTGAAGCTTTCTTT.

This clonotype was counted ten times or more. CDR3 coding DNA: TGTGCCAGCAGCCCCCGATTGACAGGTCTCGAGCAGTACTTC. This gives the protein CASSPRLTGLEQYF. The chain uses TRBV7-2 and TRBJ2-7, with D possibly matching TRBD1 (6 bases). This CDR3 spans 14 amino acids. CDR1 SGHTA and CDR2 FQGNSA come from the germline V gene. V was trimmed by 5 bases and J by 6 bases, leaving 17 bases between them.

This clonotype turned up a few times. The chain has TRBV4-2 and TRBJ2-2; TRBD2 might be the D (6 bases). V gave up 3 bases and J gave up 7 bases, with 18 bases separating them. The CDR3 runs 16 residues. The germline V gene encodes CDR1 LGHNA and CDR2 YNFKEQ. Here the CDR3 DNA reads TGTGCCAGCAGCCATTCTGTAGGACCCGGGAGCGGGGAGCTGTTTTTT. Translation gives CASSHSVGPGSGELFF.

This clonotype was found once. The chain is built from TRBV7-2 and TRBJ2-3, with 7 bases fitting TRBD2. The CDR3 is made up of 14 amino acids. Per the germline V gene, CDR1 is SGHTA and CDR2 is FQGNSA. After removal of 5 bases from V and 6 bases from J, the junction contained 8 bases not matched to a gene. Written as DNA, the CDR3 is TGTGCCAGCAGCATGAGCGGGGACTCCGATACGCAGTATTTT. Its translation: CASSMSGDSDTQYF.

The chain is built from TRBV27 and TRBJ2-1, with 9 bases fitting TRBD1. CDR1 and CDR2 (germline): MNHEY, SMNVEV (reference sequence). CDR3 length: 15 amino acids. Unmatched junction bases numbered 7, after V lost 5 bases and J lost 5 bases. The CDR3 nucleotides are TGTGCCAGCAGTCCCGGGACAGGGTCCCACAATGAGCAGTTCTTC. It translates to CASSPGTGSHNEQFF.

The V gene is TRBV6-1, the J gene TRBJ2-1; TRBD1 aligns across 10 bases. Losses at the gene ends were 11 bases for V and 7 bases for J; bases not matched to a gene: 8. There are 13 residues in the CDR3. The germline V gene encodes CDR1 MNHNS and CDR2 SASEGT. The CDR3 sequence is CAGTGQGLNEQFF. The CDR3 DNA sequence: TGTGCCGGTACGGGACAGGGGTTGAATGAGCAGTTCTTC.

A remark on this clonotype: This may arise from a read error, as a much more abundant clone is one base away. The rearrangement joins TRBV7-9 to TRBJ2-2; 9 bases match TRBD2. This CDR3 comprises 17 residues. The junction had 12 bases not matched to a gene; V was cut back by 5 bases and J by 5 bases. Germline values: CDR1 SEHNR, CDR2 FQNEAQ (reference sequence). CDR3 in DNA: TGTGCCAGCAGCCCCACCCCGGCTAGCGGGGTTACCGGGGAGCTGTTTTTT. Encoded protein: CASSPTPASGVTGELFF.

This clonotype has only a few counts. The rearrangement links TRBV6-2 or TRBV6-3 to TRBJ2-2, with TRBD1 matching 8 bases. Germline V lookup: CDR1 MNHEY, CDR2 SVGEGT. CDR3 length equals 16 residues. Germline trimming cut 2 bases from V and 4 bases from J; bases unmatched to any gene: 6. This CDR3 reads CASSYPTGAITGELFF. The CDR3 nucleotides read TGTGCCAGCAGTTACCCGACAGGGGCCATCACCGGGGAGCTGTTTTTT.

This clonotype was seen more than once but under ten times. V usage is TRBV7-6 and J usage is TRBJ1-4; 11 bases agree with TRBD1. Germline loops: CDR1 SGHVS, CDR2 FNYEAQ. CDR3 length: 14 amino acids. Losses at the gene ends were 5 bases for V and 8 bases for J; bases not matched to a gene: 4. DNA for the CDR3: TGTGCCAGCAGCGAGGACAGGGGGCGGGAAAAACTGTTTTTT. Translated, it gives CASSEDRGREKLFF.

This clonotype has only a few counts. This chain links TRBV20-1 with TRBJ2-5; TRBD1 matches at 12 bases. Germline V gene sequence: CDR1 DFQATT, CDR2 SNEGSKA (reference sequence). The V segment lost 1 base and the J segment 4 bases; nucleotides outside the gene matches: 7. The CDR3 is made up of 16 amino acids. The DNA for the CDR3 is TGCAGTGCTAGAGGGGGGACAGGGGGCCAAGGAGAGACCCAGTACTTC. It yields the protein CSARGGTGGQGETQYF.

The genes are TRBV7-9 and TRBJ2-7; 7 bases agree with TRBD1. Germline loops: CDR1 SEHNR, CDR2 FQNEAQ (reference sequence). The CDR3 runs to 15 residues. J lost 0 bases, V lost 6 bases, and 8 bases had no gene match. DNA for the CDR3: TGTGCCAGCAGGCGACAGGGCGACGGCTCCTACGAGCAGTACTTC. This codes for CASRRQGDGSYEQYF. The full variable domain, rest sourced from reference TRBV7-9 and TRBJ2-7, is DTGVSQNPRHKITKRGQNVTFRCDPISEHNRLYWYRQTLGQGPEFLTYFQNEAQLEKSRLLSDRFSAERPKGSFSTLEIQRTEQGDSAMYLCASRRQGDGSYEQYFGPGTRLTVT.

This clonotype was detected only a few times. The V and J genes are TRBV4-2 and TRBJ1-1; a possible D gene is TRBD1 (5 bases). This CDR3 has 15 residues. V was cut by 2 bases and J by 1 base, with 11 bases left in between. Germline V gene sequence: CDR1 LGHNA, CDR2 YNFKEQ. Here the CDR3 reads CASSQSTDRNTEAFF. DNA for the CDR3: TGTGCCAGCAGCCAATCAACTGACAGGAACACTGAAGCTTTCTTT.

The chain has TRBV5-5 and TRBJ1-2, with D perhaps matching TRBD1 (6 bases). Germline V lookup: CDR1 SGHKS, CDR2 YYEKEE (reference sequence). This CDR3 contains 13 residues. V shed 4 bases and J shed 3 bases, with 10 bases lying between them. The CDR3 region is CASSQDSDYGYTF. For the CDR3, the DNA is TGTGCCAGCAGCCAGGACAGTGACTATGGCTACACCTTC.

This clonotype was observed at least ten times. The chain joins TRBV12-3 or TRBV12-4 to TRBJ2-2, with D uncertain. This CDR3 comprises 12 residues. Trimming cost V 10 bases and J 7 bases, with 13 bases left between them. As DNA, the CDR3 is TGTGCCATACTGGCGCAAGGCGGGGAGCTGTTTTTT. Protein sequence: CAILAQGGELFF.

This clonotype was observed many times. The V call is TRBV24-1, the J call TRBJ2-1, with TRBD2 identical over 7 bases. The V and J ends lost 7 bases and 7 bases, in that order; junction bases with no gene match: 12. The length of the CDR3 is 15 residues. Per the germline V gene, CDR1 is KGHDR and CDR2 is SFDVKD. Here the CDR3 reads CATSQSGTLNNEQFF. The CDR3 region has the DNA TGTGCCACCAGCCAGAGCGGGACTCTTAATAATGAGCAGTTCTTC.

The CDR3 DNA reads as TGTGCCAGCAGCGAGGGGACAGCCCAAGAGACCCAGTACTTC. Translated: CASSEGTAQETQYF. The chain combines TRBV13 with TRBJ2-5, with 7 bases identical to TRBD1. The V gene end was trimmed by 5 bases and the J gene end by 1 base; junction bases not matched to a gene: 4. Germline V gives CDR1 PRHDT, CDR2 FYEKMQ (reference sequence). The CDR3 has 14 residues.

This chain joins TRBV28 and TRBJ2-7; 9 bases map to TRBD2. Unmatched junction bases numbered 4, after V lost 3 bases and J lost 4 bases. CDR1 and CDR2 (germline): MDHEN, SYDVKM. This CDR3 has 14 amino acids. The CDR3 DNA sequence: TGTGCCAGCAGTTTGGCGGGGGGGGTTTACGAGCAGTACGTC. Translated, it gives CASSLAGGVYEQYV.

Regarding this clonotype: A much larger clone differs by one base, so this may be a read error. The CDR3 DNA reads TGTGTCAGCACCGGGACAGCTGATACGCAGTATTTT. It is translated as CVSTGTADTQYF. The chain carries TRBV7-8 and TRBJ2-3, with 7 positions matching TRBD1. Germline V CDR1 and CDR2: SGHVS, FQNEAQ. CDR3 size: 12 residues.

The chain combines TRBV2 with TRBJ2-5, with TRBD2 identical over 13 bases. Trimming cost V 5 bases and J 3 bases; bases outside gene matches: 6. The germline V gene has CDR1 SNHLY and CDR2 FYNNEI. The CDR3 has 16 residues. CDR3: CASSTPGTSGEETQYF. The CDR3 nucleotides are TGTGCCAGCAGTACTCCTGGGACTAGCGGGGAAGAGACCCAGTACTTC.